Below, one T cell receptor (beta chain) is given with its context. Its antigen is unknown. The CDR3 spans 15 residues. Germline V CDR1 and CDR2: MNHEY, SMNVEV (reference sequence). V lost 5 bases, J lost 2 bases, and 7 bases stayed unmatched. The sample is drawn from a study of cytomegalovirus exposure and HLA in healthy donors. Libraries were prepared by immunoSEQ multiplex PCR; TCRdb keeps only in-frame clonotypes and omits some of them. The table includes 200,000 to 300,000 clones, more than 85% detected once. The study's findings and limits: Researchers counted around 180 TCR beta chains as cytomegalovirus-associated. Reports showed the classifier diagnosing cytomegalovirus status with high specificity and sensitivity. The CMV antigen specificity of three CMV-associated chains was confirmed through in vitro analysis. Most TCR sequences were seen very rarely across donors, but some public TCRs occurred in many.

Sequencing was carried out using PBMCs. The origin of this receptor is a man aged 18 to 29 in good health and CMV-seropositive. The chain combines TRBV27 with TRBJ2-3; 7 bases are a match to TRBD1. CDR3 sequence (DNA): TGTGCCAGCAGTCCCCGGACAGGATCCACAGATACGCAGTATTTT. Protein: CASSPRTGSTDTQYF.